The T cell receptor beta chain under discussion was sequenced for a study of blood T cell repertoires in COVID-19. In the original workflow: Estimation of nucleated cell counts was performed using reference gene primer amplification. TCRdb keeps only in-frame clones here, not all; method: immunoSEQ multiplex PCR. The DNA was the basis for D and trimming; V, J and clone size are from that table. The repertoire consists of more than 200,000 clones, with roughly 89% occurring once and the leading ten covering more than 3.5%. Germline V lookup: CDR1 SGHVS, CDR2 FQNEAQ. Between the trimmed V and J ends, which lost 8 bases and 12 bases, there was a span of 19 bases. This CDR3 has 13 residues.

The sample taken for sequencing was PBMCs or T cells enriched from blood (not recorded which). The chain carries TRBV7-8 and TRBJ1-4; D ambiguous. The receptor was derived from a woman under 40 who had recovered from COVID-19. The CDR3 region is CASSRSGGSQLFF. In nucleotides, the CDR3 is TGTGCCAGCTCCCGCAGCGGAGGAAGTCAACTGTTTTTT.